The clone carrying this TCR beta chain was seen repeatedly, ten times or more. Its specificity is unknown. This record comes from a study of neurological immune-mediated disorders. Study-level results: None of the CDR3 amino acid sequences in expanded clones turned up in more than one subject, which points to private repertoires in all groups.

Described time point: longitudinal time-point 1 (baseline). PBMCs numbering 2 million and stored at -80 C yielded the unsorted libraries. Using its own MiXCR run on the 5' RACE reads, TCRdb lists one record per CDR3 protein. This sample carries 70,000 to 75,000 distinct CDR3 sequences, approximately 14% of them seen once, and the ten largest clones take around 4.3%. The receptor comes from a female donor with HTLV-1-associated myelopathy (HAM/TSP). Sequenced input: PBMCs.

The CDR3 spells CASSYDNYNEQFF. In DNA, the CDR3 is TGTGCCAGCAGTTACGACAACTACAATGAGCAGTTCTTC. The gene calls are TRBV6-2 or TRBV6-3 and TRBJ2-1; the D is unclear. The V end was cut by 2 bases, the J end by 3 bases, with 5 bases between. This CDR3 has 13 residues. Looked up from germline, CDR1 is MNHEY and CDR2 is SVGEGT.